The 25 T cell receptor beta chains in this list originate from one sample, sequenced in a study of cytomegalovirus exposure and HLA in healthy donors. This table comes from immunoSEQ multiplex PCR, and its TCRdb copy is limited to in-frame clones, with some not included. The data show under 200,000 clones, with around nine tenths seen just once and 10% held by the top ten. The sample consisted of PBMCs. Receptors originate from a woman aged 18-30 years in good health and CMV-seropositive.

V gene TRBV6-4 combines with J gene TRBJ2-1; 9 nucleotides match TRBD2. In germline, CDR1 is MRHNA, CDR2 SNTAGT. After removal of 2 bases from V and 4 bases from J, the junction contained 0 bases not matched to a gene. The CDR3 length is 14 residues. CDR3 sequence: CASSDAGGYNEQFF. The CDR3 nucleotides read TGTGCCAGCAGTGACGCGGGAGGGTACAATGAGCAGTTCTTC.

V usage is TRBV19 and J usage is TRBJ1-3, with TRBD1 matching over 7 bases. The CDR3 runs 17 residues. The V gene end was trimmed by 4 bases and the J gene end by 0 bases; junction bases not matched to a gene: 9. From germline, CDR1 is LNHDA and CDR2 SQIVND (reference sequence). The CDR3 coding sequence is TGTGCCAGTAGTACCTCAGACAGGGACTTCTCTGGAAACACCATATATTTT. Encoded protein: CASSTSDRDFSGNTIYF. The whole variable domain, remainder taken from reference TRBV19 and TRBJ1-3, is DGGITQSPKYLFRKEGQNVTLSCEQNLNHDAMYWYRQDPGQGLRLIYYSQIVNDFQKGDIAEGYSVSREKKESFPLTVTSAQKNPTAFYLCASSTSDRDFSGNTIYFGEGSWLTVV.

The chain joins TRBV28 to TRBJ2-7; the match to TRBD1 covers 7 bases. V shed 2 bases and J 1 base; nucleotides not matched to a gene: 5. The CDR3 consists of 15 residues. The germline gives CDR1 MDHEN, CDR2 SYDVKM. CDR3 region: CASSLKGAVSYEQYF. The CDR3, as DNA: TGTGCCAGCAGTTTAAAGGGGGCAGTATCCTACGAGCAGTACTTC.

This chain uses TRBV2 with TRBJ2-7; a weak D match, TRBD2 (6 bases). Germline V CDR1 and CDR2: SNHLY, FYNNEI. This CDR3 has 15 amino acids. Trimming took 5 bases from V and 4 from J, leaving 18 bases between them. The CDR3 reads CASSYFGTRPYEQYF. CDR3 coding DNA: TGTGCCAGCAGTTATTTCGGGACTCGCCCTTACGAGCAGTACTTC.

V and J are TRBV27 and TRBJ2-3; possible D gene TRBD2, 6 bases. Trimming removed 4 bases from V and 4 bases from J, with 18 bases in between. The CDR3 spans 16 residues. CDR1 MNHEY and CDR2 SMNVEV come from the germline V gene (reference sequence). The CDR3 loop is CASSSPGRGWADTQYF. The DNA of the CDR3 is TGTGCCAGCAGTTCCCCGGGGCGGGGATGGGCAGATACGCAGTATTTT.

The rearrangement joins TRBV28 to TRBJ1-5, with a possible D match to TRBD1 (6 bases). V lost 0 bases to trimming and J lost 1 base, with 16 bases between them. This CDR3 is 18 amino acids long. The germline V gene encodes CDR1 MDHEN and CDR2 SYDVKM. Written as DNA, the CDR3 is TGTGCCAGCAGTTTATGGTGGTCCGGGACACACAGCAATCAGCCCCAGCATTTT. Its translation is CASSLWWSGTHSNQPQHF.

This clone has a single count. V is TRBV5-1 and J is TRBJ2-1; 8 bases agree with TRBD2. Losses at the gene ends were 4 bases for V and 2 bases for J; bases not matched to a gene: 8. The CDR3 spans 16 residues. Germline CDR1 SGHRS, CDR2 YFSETQ. This CDR3 is CASSVTSGITYNEQFF. The CDR3 DNA reads TGCGCCAGCAGCGTCACTAGCGGTATAACCTACAATGAGCAGTTCTTC.

V is TRBV20-1 and J is TRBJ2-7; a weak D match, TRBD1 (5 bases). Looked up from germline, CDR1 is DFQATT and CDR2 is SNEGSKA (reference sequence). The V end lost 7 bases, the J end lost 4 bases, and 11 bases lay between the germline ends. The CDR3 consists of 11 residues. CDR3 sequence reads: CSGTQGYEQYF. DNA of the CDR3: TGCAGTGGTACCCAGGGATACGAGCAGTACTTC.

The gene calls are TRBV20-1 and TRBJ2-7; a weak D match, TRBD2 (7 bases). V lost 6 bases and J 9 bases, leaving 15 bases between the germline ends. Germline CDR1 reads DFQATT; CDR2 reads SNEGSKA (reference sequence). The CDR3 covers 11 residues. CDR3 in amino acids: CSAGEGGGQYF. The CDR3 nucleotides read TGCAGTGCGGGAGAGGGAGGGGGGCAGTACTTC.

The chain links TRBV27 to TRBJ1-1, with 7 bases lining up with TRBD1. Per germline, CDR1 MNHEY and CDR2 SMNVEV (reference sequence). Trimming removed 5 bases from V and 4 bases from J; junction bases left unmatched: 25. The CDR3 spans 20 residues. CDR3 sequence: CASSRLGGSTAFVSGTEAFF. The CDR3 bases are TGTGCCAGCAGTCGGTTAGGGGGCTCGACAGCCTTCGTGTCAGGCACTGAAGCTTTCTTT.

This clone is a singleton in its sample. The chain has TRBV19 and TRBJ1-5, with 12 bases that match TRBD1. Germline CDR1 is LNHDA and CDR2 is SQIVND (reference sequence). The V gene end was trimmed by 6 bases and the J gene end by 3 bases; junction bases not matched to a gene: 9. The CDR3 spans 17 residues. CDR3 nucleotide sequence: TGTGCCAGTAGGGGACAGGGGGCTGATATTTACAATCAGCCCCAGCATTTT. As protein: CASRGQGADIYNQPQHF. The whole variable domain, filled in from reference TRBV19 and TRBJ1-5, reads DGGITQSPKYLFRKEGQNVTLSCEQNLNHDAMYWYRQDPGQGLRLIYYSQIVNDFQKGDIAEGYSVSREKKESFPLTVTSAQKNPTAFYLCASRGQGADIYNQPQHFGDGTRLSIL.

The rearrangement joins TRBV14 to TRBJ2-1; a weak D match, TRBD1 (5 bases). CDR3 length: 12 residues. Looked up from germline, CDR1 is SGHDN and CDR2 is FVKESK. V was trimmed by 2 bases and J by 8 bases, leaving 7 bases between them. The CDR3 loop reads CASSQRGYEQFF. CDR3 in DNA: TGTGCCAGCAGCCAAAGGGGCTATGAGCAGTTCTTC.

The chain employs TRBV6-5 and TRBJ1-1; possibly TRBD1 for D (6 bases). Germline lookup yields CDR1 MNHEY and CDR2 SVGAGI. V was clipped by 6 bases and J by 0 bases, with 11 bases between them. The CDR3 covers 14 residues. In DNA form, the CDR3 reads TGTGCCAGCAGGGAAGCAGGGGTGAACACTGAAGCTTTCTTT. As protein: CASREAGVNTEAFF.

V gene TRBV5-1 combines with J gene TRBJ1-4; TRBD1 matches at 8 bases. V was clipped by 4 bases and J by 1 base; unmatched bases: 6. Germline loops: CDR1 SGHRS, CDR2 YFSETQ. This CDR3 region has 16 residues. DNA of the CDR3: TGCGCCAGCAGCCAGGGGGCCCGGGGAACTAATGAAAAACTGTTTTTT. Protein product: CASSQGARGTNEKLFF.

The V gene is TRBV18, the J gene TRBJ1-2; 7 bases line up with TRBD1. Germline V CDR1 and CDR2: KGHSH, LQKENI. CDR3 size: 16 residues. V lost 0 bases, J lost 0 bases, and 4 bases stayed unmatched. In DNA, the CDR3 is TGTGCCAGCTCACCACCACCGGGACAGACTAACTATGGCTACACCTTC. It codes for CASSPPPGQTNYGYTF. Filled out from reference TRBV18 and TRBJ1-2, the complete variable domain reads NAGVMQNPRHLVRRRGQEARLRCSPMKGHSHVYWYRQLPEEGLKFMVYLQKENIIDESGMPKERFSAEFPKEGPSILRIQQVVRGDSAAYFCASSPPPGQTNYGYTFGSGTRLTVV.

The V call is TRBV27, the J call TRBJ2-7; TRBD1 might be the D (6 bases). Trimming shortened V by 4 bases and J by 6 bases, and 16 bases separated the two germline ends. Germline assignment: CDR1 MNHEY and CDR2 SMNVEV (reference sequence). The CDR3 length is 14 residues. The DNA of the CDR3 is TGTGCCAGCAGTTCGTCCGGGACACCTCGCGAGCAGTACTTC. Amino acid sequence: CASSSSGTPREQYF.

The chain has TRBV27 and TRBJ2-1, with 12 bases fitting TRBD2. In germline, CDR1 is MNHEY, CDR2 SMNVEV (reference sequence). Trimming removed 8 bases from V and 6 bases from J; junction bases left unmatched: 17. The CDR3 spans 18 residues. The CDR3 DNA reads as TGTGCCAGCTGCCCCCCCGAGACTAGCGGGAGACATAGCAATGAGCAGTTCTTC. Its translation is CASCPPETSGRHSNEQFF.

The genes are TRBV9 and TRBJ1-1, with TRBD1 matching over 7 bases. CDR1 SGDLS and CDR2 YYNGEE come from the germline V gene. The CDR3 is 15 residues long. V was clipped by 6 bases and J by 6 bases; unmatched bases: 14. As DNA, the CDR3 is TGTGCCAGCAAACCACTACAGGGGAATGGCGCTGAAGCTTTCTTT. It codes for CASKPLQGNGAEAFF.

This clone has only a few counts. The chain recombines TRBV5-6 with TRBJ1-1; 11 nucleotides agree with TRBD1. CDR3 length equals 15 residues. Germline CDR1 SGHDT, CDR2 YYEEEE. With V trimmed by 3 bases and J by 5 bases, 6 bases remained unmatched. The CDR3 region has the DNA TGTGCCAGCAGCTGGACAGGGGGCCGGGGGACTGAAGCTTTCTTT. Protein sequence: CASSWTGGRGTEAFF.

This chain connects TRBV19 to TRBJ1-2; tentatively, D is TRBD1 (5 bases). The CDR3 has 13 amino acids. V lost 4 bases and J lost 8, with 14 bases in between. Germline assignment: CDR1 LNHDA and CDR2 SQIVND (reference sequence). The CDR3 DNA reads as TGTGCCAGTAGTACGGGACTACGACGAGGCTACACCTTC. Its translation: CASSTGLRRGYTF.

The V gene is TRBV20-1, the J gene TRBJ2-1; the D is unclear. The V end lost 2 bases, the J end lost 10 bases, and 9 bases lay between the germline ends. CDR1 is DFQATT and CDR2 is SNEGSKA in the germline V gene (reference sequence). The CDR3 spans 11 residues. This CDR3 reads CSARWADEQFF. CDR3 in DNA: TGCAGTGCTAGATGGGCTGACGAGCAGTTCTTC.

Concerning this clone itself: Other DNA sequences within the sample encode an identical CDR3. The CDR3 reads CAWSPGYEQYF. The CDR3 DNA is TGTGCCTGGAGCCCCGGCTACGAGCAGTACTTC. V usage is TRBV30 and J usage is TRBJ2-7; D remains ambiguous. Germline CDR1 is GTSNPN and CDR2 is SVGIG (reference sequence). The CDR3 consists of 11 residues. Deletions cut 3 bases from V and 3 bases from J, with 6 bases between. Full variable domain (rest looked up from reference TRBV30 and TRBJ2-7): SQTIHQWPATLVQPVGSPLSLECTVEGTSNPNLYWYRQAAGRGLQLLFYSVGIGQISSEVPQNLSASRPQDRQFILSSKKLLLSDSGFYLCAWSPGYEQYFGPGTRLTVT.

The V gene is TRBV15, the J gene TRBJ2-7; 9 bases are a match to TRBD1. After removal of 1 base from V and 3 bases from J, the junction contained 4 bases not matched to a gene. The germline CDR1 and CDR2 sequences are LNHNV and YYDKDF (reference sequence). The CDR3 loop spans 15 amino acids. CDR3 amino acids: CATSRGRDRDYEQYF. CDR3 nucleotide sequence: TGTGCCACCAGCAGAGGCCGGGACAGGGACTACGAGCAGTACTTC.

This sequence joins TRBV7-3 and TRBJ2-1; 10 nucleotides line up with TRBD1. The CDR3 runs to 17 residues. Unmatched junction bases numbered 10, after V lost 1 base and J lost 7 bases. CDR1 SGHTA and CDR2 FQGTGA come from the germline V gene. CDR3 in amino acids: CASSLNPPGQGRNEQFF. Here the CDR3 DNA reads TGTGCCAGCAGCTTAAACCCGCCGGGACAGGGGCGGAATGAGCAGTTCTTC.

In this sample, this clone turned up a few times. The V and J genes are TRBV18 and TRBJ1-2, with D hard to call. Germline CDR1 reads KGHSH; CDR2 reads LQKENI. The CDR3 runs to 14 residues. V shed 3 bases and J shed 8 bases, with 16 bases lying between them. CDR3 loop: CASSPPRLAGGYTF. The CDR3 DNA is TGTGCCAGCTCACCCCCCCGACTCGCTGGCGGCTACACCTTC.